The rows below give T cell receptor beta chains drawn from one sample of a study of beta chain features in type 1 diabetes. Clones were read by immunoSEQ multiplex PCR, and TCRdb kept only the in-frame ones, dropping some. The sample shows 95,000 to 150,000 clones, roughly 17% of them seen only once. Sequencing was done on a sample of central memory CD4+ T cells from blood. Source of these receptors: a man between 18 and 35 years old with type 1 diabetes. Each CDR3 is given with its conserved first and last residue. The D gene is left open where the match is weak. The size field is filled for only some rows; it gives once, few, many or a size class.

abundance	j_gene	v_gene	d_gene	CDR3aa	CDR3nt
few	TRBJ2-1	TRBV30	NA	CASFPLGSYNEQFF	TGTGCCAGCTTTCCATTAGGCTCCTACAATGAGCAGTTCTTC
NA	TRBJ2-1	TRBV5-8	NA	CASSATGDNEQFF	TGTGCCAGCAGCGCGACAGGCGACAATGAGCAGTTCTTC
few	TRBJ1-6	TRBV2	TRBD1	CASSEQGARDNSPLHF	TGTGCCAGCAGCGAACAGGGGGCGCGGGATAATTCACCCCTCCACTTT
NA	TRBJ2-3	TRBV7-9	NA	CASSRLEGTDTQYF	TGTGCCAGCAGTCGACTCGAAGGTACAGATACGCAGTATTTT
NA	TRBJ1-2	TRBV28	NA	CASSFTAGGGGYTF	TGTGCCAGCAGTTTTACGGCGGGAGGTGGTGGCTACACCTTC
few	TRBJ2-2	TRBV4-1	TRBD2	CASSQEGLAGAGELFF	TGCGCCAGCAGCCAAGAGGGACTAGCGGGAGCCGGGGAGCTGTTTTTT
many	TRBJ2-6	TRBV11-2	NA	CASKVTGGANVLTF	TGTGCCAGCAAGGTCACAGGTGGGGCCAACGTCCTGACTTTC
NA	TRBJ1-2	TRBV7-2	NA	CASSLTGSYGYTF	TGTGCCAGCAGTTTAACAGGGAGTTATGGCTACACCTTC
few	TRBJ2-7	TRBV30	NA	CAWSVIYEQYF	TGTGCCTGGAGTGTAATCTACGAGCAGTACTTC
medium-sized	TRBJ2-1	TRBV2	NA	CASSPLQGPYNEQFF	TGTGCCAGCAGTCCCTTACAGGGTCCCTACAATGAGCAGTTCTTC
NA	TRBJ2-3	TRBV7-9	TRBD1	CACTGTEDTDTQYF	TGTGCCTGCACCGGGACAGAAGACACAGATACGCAGTATTTT
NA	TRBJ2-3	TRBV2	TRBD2	CASRAGLAGVKVDTQYF	TGTGCCAGCAGGGCTGGACTAGCGGGAGTAAAAGTAGATACGCAGTATTTT
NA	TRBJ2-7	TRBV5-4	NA	CASSPDAGRYEQYF	TGTGCCAGCAGCCCCGATGCGGGTAGGTACGAGCAGTACTTC
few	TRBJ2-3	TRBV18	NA	CASSSDLSDTQYF	TGTGCCAGCTCATCCGACCTATCAGATACGCAGTATTTT
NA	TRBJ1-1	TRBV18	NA	CASSPEGTEAFF	TGTGCCAGCTCACCCGAGGGAACTGAAGCTTTCTTT
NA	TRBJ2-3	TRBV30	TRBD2	CAWSVVSGVIRRQYF	TGTGCCTGGAGTGTTGTTAGCGGGGTTATTCGGAGGCAGTATTTT
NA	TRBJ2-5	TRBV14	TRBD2	CASSLWSGRSGETQYF	TGTGCCAGCAGCCTTTGGAGCGGGAGATCAGGGGAGACCCAGTACTTC
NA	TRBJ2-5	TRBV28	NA	CASSWGRKTQYF	TGTGCCAGCAGTTGGGGGAGGAAGACCCAGTACTTC
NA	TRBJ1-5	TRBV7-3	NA	CASSLTGDQPQHF	TGTGCCAGCAGCTTAACAGGAGATCAGCCCCAGCATTTT
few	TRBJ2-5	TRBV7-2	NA	CASSPGSSSETQYF	TGTGCCAGCAGCCCCGGTTCTAGCTCCGAGACCCAGTACTTC
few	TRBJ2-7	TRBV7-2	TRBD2	CASRFSAGGPEQYF	TGTGCCAGCAGATTTAGTGCGGGGGGGCCCGAGCAGTACTTC
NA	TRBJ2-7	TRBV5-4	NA	CASSPRTDTYEQYF	TGTGCCAGCAGCCCCAGGACAGACACTTACGAGCAGTACTTC